The 8 T cell receptor beta chains in this list originate from one sample, sequenced in a study of identical twins (dated by TCRdb to 2016 to 2017). Library construction relied on 5' RACE. The instrument was an Illumina HiSeq 2000. The public reads were reprocessed in TCRdb via fastp at Q25 and MiXCR, keeping in-frame beta chains. Entries are consolidated by CDR3 protein sequence, retaining the most common genes and DNA. The sample table shows 450,000 or so distinct CDR3 sequences, and 20% to 30% are seen once. Of the sample, about 2.9% is held by the ten largest clones. The same data also went into a second study, on T cells expressing NK-cell markers.

The sample comprised CD4+ T cells sorted from blood. These receptors were collected from a woman between 18 and 29 years old in good health.

The V and J genes are TRBV12-3 or TRBV12-4 and TRBJ2-2; D gene uncertain. This CDR3 contains 11 residues. The V gene lost 8 bases and the J gene lost 5 bases, with 6 bases spanning the gap. The chain's CDR3 is CASRQTGELFF. For the CDR3, the DNA is TGTGCCAGCCGGCAGACCGGGGAGCTGTTTTTT.

The rearrangement joins TRBV12-3 or TRBV12-4 to TRBJ2-3; 10 bases map to TRBD2. V lost 5 bases to trimming and J lost 5 bases; unmatched junction nucleotides: 10. The length of the CDR3 is 16 residues. This CDR3 reads CASSLLGAGGLDTQYF. CDR3 bases: TGTGCCAGCAGTCTGCTGGGAGCGGGAGGGCTAGATACGCAGTATTTT.

The J gene is TRBJ1-5, the V gene TRBV12-3 or TRBV12-4; a weak D match, TRBD1 (5 bases). V gave up 4 bases and J gave up 7 bases, with 14 bases separating them. The CDR3 is made up of 14 amino acids. This CDR3 is CASSYGQGWQPQHF. DNA for the CDR3: TGTGCCAGCAGTTATGGACAAGGGTGGCAGCCCCAGCATTTT.

The V call is TRBV20-1, the J call TRBJ2-5; D uncertain. There are 12 residues in the CDR3. Germline V gene sequence: CDR1 DFQATT, CDR2 SNEGSKA (reference sequence). V was trimmed by 2 bases and J by 2 bases, leaving 6 bases between them. The CDR3 here is CSARHLQETQYF. Here the CDR3 DNA reads TGCAGTGCTAGACACTTACAAGAGACCCAGTACTTC.

A single count supports this clonotype. The gene calls are TRBV19 and TRBJ2-1, with 9 bases matching TRBD2. The CDR3 runs to 16 residues. The V segment lost 3 bases and the J segment 3 bases; nucleotides outside the gene matches: 6. Germline V CDR1 and CDR2: LNHDA, SQIVND (reference sequence). The CDR3 coding sequence is TGTGCCAGTAGTATCCAGAAAGCGGGAGGCTACAATGAGCAGTTCTTC. It is translated as CASSIQKAGGYNEQFF.

This clonotype was counted at least ten times. The chain carries TRBV28 and TRBJ2-7; tentatively, D is TRBD1 (6 bases). The germline gives CDR1 MDHEN, CDR2 SYDVKM. Deletions cut 6 bases from V and 2 bases from J, with 20 bases between. The CDR3 totals 16 residues. The CDR3 region is CASSRQTGTIPYEQYF. CDR3 bases: TGTGCCAGCAGCCGTCAAACCGGGACAATCCCCTACGAGCAGTACTTC.

In its sample, this clonotype was seen many times. CDR3 bases: TGTGCCAGCGGGGGCTGGGCTTCCTACGAGCAGTACTTC. This gives the protein CASGGWASYEQYF. This sequence joins TRBV12-3 or TRBV12-4 and TRBJ2-7, with D maybe TRBD1 (6 bases). V lost 8 bases and J 1 base, leaving 12 bases between the germline ends. CDR3 length: 13 residues.

A few counts support this clonotype. This chain connects TRBV6-5 to TRBJ2-3, with 9 nucleotides matching TRBD1. Unmatched junction bases numbered 8, after V lost 0 bases and J lost 4 bases. From germline, CDR1 is MNHEY and CDR2 SVGAGI. The CDR3 consists of 17 residues. The CDR3 here is CASSYSYPGQGPDTQYF. Written as DNA, the CDR3 is TGTGCCAGCAGTTACTCCTACCCGGGACAGGGACCAGATACGCAGTATTTT.